A single TCR beta chain is shown here with its context. Each patient's relapse followed autologous stem cell transplantation, and brentuximab vedotin exposure varied. The data were obtained in a study of PD-1 blockade in classical Hodgkin lymphoma. V was clipped by 0 bases and J by 6 bases, with 12 bases between them. Germline CDR1 SQVTM, CDR2 ANQGSEA. This CDR3 is built from 14 residues. Clones were sequenced by immunoSEQ multiplex PCR, and TCRdb holds only the in-frame ones, with some missing. The repertoire holds some 93,000 clones, more than 90% seen once, with less than 3.5% in the top ten. This rearrangement joins TRBV29-1 to TRBJ2-1; no clear D gene. This clonotype was obtained from a human donor with classical Hodgkin lymphoma. The sample in question was peripheral blood mononuclear cells (PBMCs), obtained at baseline. CDR3 protein: CSVEDLGVLNEQFF. In DNA form, the CDR3 reads TGCAGCGTTGAAGATCTTGGGGTTCTCAATGAGCAGTTCTTC.